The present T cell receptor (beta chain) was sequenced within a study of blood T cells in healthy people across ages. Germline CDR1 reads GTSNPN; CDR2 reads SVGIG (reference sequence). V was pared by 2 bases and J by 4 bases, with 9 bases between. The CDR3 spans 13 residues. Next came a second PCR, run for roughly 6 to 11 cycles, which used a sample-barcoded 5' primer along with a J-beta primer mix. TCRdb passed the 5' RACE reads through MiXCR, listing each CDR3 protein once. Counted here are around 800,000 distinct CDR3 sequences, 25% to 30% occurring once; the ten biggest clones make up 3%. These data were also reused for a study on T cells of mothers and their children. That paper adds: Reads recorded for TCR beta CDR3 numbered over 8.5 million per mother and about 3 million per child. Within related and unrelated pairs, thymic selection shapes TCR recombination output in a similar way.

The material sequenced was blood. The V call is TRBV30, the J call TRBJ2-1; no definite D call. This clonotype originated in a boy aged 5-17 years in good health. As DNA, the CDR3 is TGTGCCTGGAGTTCGAGAGCGTACAATGAGCAGTTCTTC. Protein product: CAWSSRAYNEQFF.